This T cell receptor (beta chain) was documented in a study of blood T cells in healthy people across ages. A word on this clonotype: Its antigen is unidentified.

This CDR3 is 16 amino acids long. Per the germline V gene, CDR1 is MGHDK and CDR2 is SYGVNS. V dropped 2 bases and J dropped 4; count of bases not matched to a gene: 10. Approximately 9 milliliters was the volume of peripheral blood drawn from each donor. Whole-study results and caveats: Diversity estimated from one million T cells was considered an underestimate.

Primers used in a second PCR of about 6 to 11 cycles were a sample-barcoded 5' primer and a J-beta primer mix. TCRdb fed the 5' RACE reads into MiXCR, producing one record per CDR3 protein. The sample has approximately 850,000 distinct CDR3 sequences; roughly 44% are singletons. Sample: blood. The chain has TRBV25-1 and TRBJ1-2; 7 bases align to TRBD1. The receptor comes from a man aged 55 to 69 in good health. For the CDR3, the DNA is TGTGCCAGCAGTGAAGTAACAGGGGAAGGAGGCTATGGCTACACCTTC. It codes for CASSEVTGEGGYGYTF.